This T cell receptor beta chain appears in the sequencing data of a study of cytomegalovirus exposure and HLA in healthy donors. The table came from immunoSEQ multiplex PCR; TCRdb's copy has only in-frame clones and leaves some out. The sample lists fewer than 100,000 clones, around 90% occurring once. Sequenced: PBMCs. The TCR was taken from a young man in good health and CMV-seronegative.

The CDR3 DNA follows: TGTGCCAGCAGTGAGACAGCCTCTGGAAACACCATATATTTT. The encoded protein is CASSETASGNTIYF. V is TRBV25-1 and J is TRBJ1-3; TRBD1 might be the D (5 bases). V was pared by 3 bases and J by 0 bases, with 6 bases between. The CDR3 has 14 amino acids. Germline V CDR1 and CDR2: MGHDK, SYGVNS. Together with reference TRBV25-1 and TRBJ1-3, the CDR3 gives the full variable domain: EADIYQTPRYLVIGTGKKITLECSQTMGHDKMYWYQQDPGMELHLIHYSYGVNSTEKGDLSSESTVSRIRTEHFPLTLESARPSHTSQYLCASSETASGNTIYFGEGSWLTVV.